This TCR beta chain was sequenced for a study of T cell repertoires in cytomegalovirus infection. Across the study: Through public TCR beta signatures, both CMV infection and matching HLA type were indicated.

On this clonotype: The antigen is undetermined.

This CDR3 comprises 13 residues. V shed 4 bases, J shed 8 bases, and the junction held 7 bases outside the gene matches. The germline CDR1 and CDR2 sequences are MNHNS and SASEGT. Study outcomes and limitations: Adding up the frequency of public TCR beta families identified people who carried CMV plus the relevant HLA.

TCRdb reprocessed the reads via MiXCR and lists one record per CDR3 protein. The table has roughly 860,000 distinct CDR3 sequences, about 30% seen once; the top ten hold around 11%. This receptor was taken from a human donor in good health (CMV status not recorded). Some clones in this sample may be carry-over from other donors' samples. The rearrangement uses TRBV6-1 and TRBJ1-2; TRBD1 matches 7 bases. This sample comprised cultured CD8+ T cells from PBMCs, obtained from culture after CMV antigen stimulation. The CDR3 is CASSGTGPPGYTF. CDR3 DNA: TGTGCCAGCAGTGGGACAGGACCCCCCGGCTACACCTTC.